These 30 T cell receptor beta chains came from one sample sequenced in a study of T-cell reconstitution after alpha-beta-depleted transplantation in children. Unique molecular identifiers featured in how the TCRbeta library was prepared. Each CDR3 protein is one row after TCRdb ran MiXCR on the PCR reads. The table shows roughly 500,000 distinct CDR3 sequences, with 12% occurring only once. This specimen was PBMCs from the stem cell graft donor, taken from the stem cell graft. These receptors all stem from a human donor who donated a stem cell graft to a child with combined immunodeficiency.

This clonotype was counted only a few times. This chain uses TRBV12-3 or TRBV12-4 with TRBJ2-7; 8 bases are a match to TRBD1. After removal of 6 bases from V and 5 bases from J, the junction contained 6 bases not matched to a gene. The CDR3 is made up of 13 amino acids. In DNA form, the CDR3 reads TGTGCCAGCAGGCCTAGGACAGGGCACGAGCAGTACTTC. This codes for CASRPRTGHEQYF.

The chain recombines TRBV20-1 with TRBJ2-5, with TRBD2 as a possible D gene (6 bases). Germline CDR1 DFQATT, CDR2 SNEGSKA (reference sequence). The V gene lost 5 bases and the J gene lost 5 bases, with 15 bases spanning the gap. This CDR3 has 13 residues. Written as DNA, the CDR3 is TGCAGTGCTGGCCCGGGGGTTGAGGAGACCCAGTACTTC. Translated, it gives CSAGPGVEETQYF.

V and J are TRBV12-3 or TRBV12-4 and TRBJ1-6; 11 bases agree with TRBD1. V lost 2 bases, J lost 0 bases, and 3 bases stayed unmatched. The CDR3 runs to 18 residues. In DNA, the CDR3 is TGTGCCAGCAGTTTAAAGGGACAGGGGGGCTCCTATAATTCACCCCTCCACTTT. It is translated as CASSLKGQGGSYNSPLHF.

There are a few counts of this clonotype. The chain uses TRBV7-3 and TRBJ2-2, with D possibly being TRBD1 or TRBD2 (6 bases each). The germline V gene encodes CDR1 SGHTA and CDR2 FQGTGA. V dropped 5 bases and J dropped 4 bases, with 20 bases sitting between them. CDR3 length: 17 amino acids. The CDR3: CASSPMGRGAGTGELFF. The CDR3 DNA is TGTGCCAGCAGCCCTATGGGTAGGGGGGCAGGCACCGGGGAGCTGTTTTTT. Filled out from reference TRBV7-3 and TRBJ2-2, the complete variable domain reads GAGVSQTPSNKVTEKGKYVELRCDPISGHTALYWYRQSLGQGPEFLIYFQGTGAADDSGLPNDRFFAVRPEGSVSTLKIQRTERGDSAVYLCASSPMGRGAGTGELFFGEGSRLTVL.

This clonotype has ten or more counts. The chain recombines TRBV28 with TRBJ2-3, with D maybe TRBD2 (6 bases). In germline, CDR1 is MDHEN, CDR2 SYDVKM. The CDR3 extends over 12 amino acids. V was shortened by 5 bases and J by 7 bases, with 10 bases between the two germline ends. The CDR3 loop is CASSLGGHTQYF. CDR3 bases: TGTGCCAGCAGTCTAGGAGGGCATACGCAGTATTTT.

This clonotype has just a few counts. V usage is TRBV6-2 or TRBV6-3 and J usage is TRBJ2-5, with 7 bases identical to TRBD1. V was pared by 6 bases and J by 5 bases, with 6 bases of the junction left unmatched. Germline CDR1 is MNHEY and CDR2 is SVGEGT. This CDR3 has 13 residues. The DNA of the CDR3 is TGTGCCAGCAGGGACAGGCTTTTGGAGACCCAGTACTTC. Amino acid sequence: CASRDRLLETQYF.

The genes are TRBV7-2 and TRBJ1-2; D might be TRBD1 (6 bases). Per the germline V gene, CDR1 is SGHTA and CDR2 is FQGNSA. The CDR3 is 16 residues long. The V end was cut by 0 bases, the J end by 8 bases, with 19 bases between. As DNA, the CDR3 is TGTGCCAGCAGCTTAGCGACAGGAAGAAGGTTTGCGGGCTACACCTTC. Protein product: CASSLATGRRFAGYTF.

This clonotype was recorded at least ten times. This chain connects TRBV6-2 or TRBV6-3 to TRBJ1-1; no clear D gene. V was trimmed by 4 bases and J by 1 base, leaving 13 bases between them. The CDR3 totals 15 residues. Looked up from germline, CDR1 is MNHEY and CDR2 is SVGEGT. DNA for the CDR3: TGTGCCAGCAGTTTGCGCTCACGGGCGAACACTGAAGCTTTCTTT. Translation: CASSLRSRANTEAFF.

This CDR3 is CASSLWTGEAGYTF. DNA of the CDR3: TGTGCCAGCAGTTTATGGACAGGGGAGGCTGGCTACACCTTC. The chain combines TRBV28 with TRBJ1-2; 8 bases map to TRBD1. CDR1 MDHEN and CDR2 SYDVKM come from the germline V gene. The CDR3 spans 14 residues. Trimming at V came to 0 bases and at J to 7 bases, leaving 4 bases not matched to a gene.

This clonotype was counted only a few times. This CDR3 reads CASSLYRQGPNEKLFF. The CDR3 DNA reads TGTGCCAGCAGTTTGTACCGACAGGGCCCTAATGAAAAACTGTTTTTT. The rearrangement joins TRBV28 to TRBJ1-4; 7 bases align to TRBD1. The trim removed 3 bases at V and 3 bases at J, leaving 7 bases unmatched. The CDR3 consists of 16 residues. Per the germline V gene, CDR1 is MDHEN and CDR2 is SYDVKM.

This rearrangement joins TRBV12-3 or TRBV12-4 to TRBJ1-1; tentative D call: TRBD1 (6 bases). The CDR3 runs 12 residues. V gave up 6 bases and J gave up 7 bases, with 12 bases separating them. The CDR3 spells CASRTGTLEAFF. The CDR3 DNA sequence: TGTGCCAGCAGGACCGGGACACTTGAAGCTTTCTTT.

The sample holds many counts of this clonotype. CDR3 sequence reads: CASSKGHKYSNQPQHF. In DNA form, the CDR3 reads TGTGCCAGCAGCAAGGGGCACAAGTATAGCAATCAGCCCCAGCATTTT. The chain has TRBV21-1 and TRBJ1-5; the table's D gene call, TRBD1, was not cross checked with the DNA. TRBV21-1 is described as a pseudogene. The CDR3 contains 16 residues.

The chain combines TRBV30 with TRBJ1-2; no clear D. This CDR3 spans 14 amino acids. In germline, CDR1 is GTSNPN, CDR2 SVGIG (reference sequence). V shed 0 bases and J shed 7 bases, with 15 bases lying between them. The CDR3 region has the DNA TGTGCCTGGAGTGTACTAATGGGGAGGTCTGGCTACACCTTC. This translates into CAWSVLMGRSGYTF.

This clonotype was seen many times. V and J are TRBV29-1 and TRBJ2-1; 9 bases agree with TRBD2. V lost 4 bases and J lost 1; bases outside the gene matches: 11. Germline V gene data show CDR1 as SQVTM and CDR2 as ANQGSEA. The CDR3 contains 17 residues. This CDR3 is CSVAGNLAGDSYNEQFF. The CDR3 DNA sequence: TGCAGCGTTGCCGGAAACTTAGCGGGAGATTCCTACAATGAGCAGTTCTTC.

This clonotype was seen a few times. V usage is TRBV29-1 and J usage is TRBJ2-7; D call uncertain. Trimming took 6 bases from V and 4 from J, leaving 13 bases between them. Germline V lookup: CDR1 SQVTM, CDR2 ANQGSEA. The CDR3 is 12 residues long. CDR3 amino acids: CSVSLSFYEQYF. In nucleotides, the CDR3 is TGCAGCGTCTCTCTCTCTTTTTACGAGCAGTACTTC.

Here the CDR3 reads CAWSEDSAQYF. The CDR3 DNA follows: TGTGCCTGGAGTGAGGACAGTGCGCAGTATTTT. This chain connects TRBV30 to TRBJ2-3, with a weak D call TRBD1 (6 bases). Trimming removed 1 base from V and 10 bases from J, with 9 bases in between. This CDR3 region has 11 residues. Per germline, CDR1 GTSNPN and CDR2 SVGIG (reference sequence).

This clonotype was recorded a few times. V and J are TRBV7-9 and TRBJ1-1, with 9 positions matching TRBD1. This CDR3 is 14 amino acids long. After removal of 6 bases from V and 2 bases from J, the junction contained 4 bases not matched to a gene. Germline CDR1 SEHNR, CDR2 FQNEAQ (reference sequence). CDR3 amino acids: CASRQGAGNTEAFF. The DNA for the CDR3 is TGTGCCAGCAGACAGGGGGCTGGAAACACTGAAGCTTTCTTT.

This clonotype was observed at least ten times. This chain uses TRBV5-1 with TRBJ2-3, with D perhaps given as TRBD1 or TRBD2 (5 bases each). Trimming took 5 bases from V and 6 from J, leaving 16 bases between them. Germline values: CDR1 SGHRS, CDR2 YFSETQ. This CDR3 has 14 amino acids. The CDR3 bases are TGCGCCAGCAGACGCGCAATGGGACGGGATACGCAGTATTTT. Its translation is CASRRAMGRDTQYF.

The rearrangement joins TRBV2 to TRBJ2-7; no reliable D call. The V gene's germline CDR1 is SNHLY and CDR2 FYNNEI. V was pared by 3 bases and J by 6 bases, with 9 bases between. CDR3 length equals 12 residues. This CDR3 reads CASSDPLSEQYF. The CDR3 nucleotides read TGTGCCAGCAGTGACCCCTTAAGCGAGCAGTACTTC.

This clonotype has just a few counts. The chain links TRBV24-1 to TRBJ2-1; 14 nucleotides agree with TRBD2. This CDR3 is built from 17 residues. The J segment lost 9 bases and the V segment lost 5 bases, leaving 11 bases of the junction unmatched. Per the germline V gene, CDR1 is KGHDR and CDR2 is SFDVKD. The CDR3 loop is CATSGNQGLAGGGEQFF. The CDR3 DNA is TGTGCCACCAGTGGCAACCAAGGACTAGCGGGAGGCGGTGAGCAGTTCTTC.

This clonotype was seen many times. The V gene is TRBV27, the J gene TRBJ2-5; no reliable D call. This CDR3 contains 13 residues. Per the germline V gene, CDR1 is MNHEY and CDR2 is SMNVEV (reference sequence). Between the trimmed V and J ends, which lost 3 bases and 1 base, there was a span of 6 bases. In DNA form, the CDR3 reads TGTGCCAGCAGTTTGACATCCCAAGAGACCCAGTACTTC. It specifies CASSLTSQETQYF.

V gene TRBV11-1 combines with J gene TRBJ2-3; 7 bases map to TRBD1. CDR3 length equals 17 residues. Germline V gene data show CDR1 as SGHAT and CDR2 as FQDESV (reference sequence). J was trimmed by 3 bases and V by 5 bases; bases with no gene match: 14. CDR3 in amino acids: CASSRSGQPLATDTQYF. As DNA, the CDR3 is TGTGCCAGCAGCCGCTCGGGACAGCCGTTAGCTACAGATACGCAGTATTTT.

There are many counts of this clonotype. The J gene is TRBJ2-2, the V gene TRBV20-1, with D hard to call. This CDR3 contains 15 residues. Trimming removed 5 bases at V and 1 base at J, with 14 bases between. The germline V gene has CDR1 DFQATT and CDR2 SNEGSKA (reference sequence). The CDR3 here is CSAPRPGLNTGELFF. The CDR3 nucleotides read TGCAGTGCTCCCCGCCCCGGATTGAACACCGGGGAGCTGTTTTTT.

This chain links TRBV30 with TRBJ1-3, with D uncertain. This CDR3 contains 13 residues. The germline V and J ends were trimmed by 2 bases and 1 base, with 6 bases remaining between them. CDR1 is GTSNPN and CDR2 is SVGIG in the germline V gene (reference sequence). For the CDR3, the DNA is TGTGCCTGGAGTTTGGGTTCTGGAAACACCATATATTTT. Translated, it gives CAWSLGSGNTIYF.

This clonotype was counted between two and nine times. The rearrangement uses TRBV29-1 and TRBJ2-1; D unresolved. There are 13 residues in the CDR3. V was pared by 2 bases and J by 6 bases, with 11 bases between. The germline gives CDR1 SQVTM, CDR2 ANQGSEA. CDR3 loop: CSVELPLGNEQFF. The DNA of the CDR3 is TGCAGCGTTGAACTCCCTCTCGGCAATGAGCAGTTCTTC.

This clonotype came up many times. The chain employs TRBV7-2 and TRBJ2-7; TRBD1 agrees at 8 bases. Per germline, CDR1 SGHTA and CDR2 FQGNSA. Germline trimming cut 4 bases from V and 3 bases from J; bases unmatched to any gene: 5. There are 14 residues in the CDR3. CDR3 loop: CASSSRTGYYEQYF. The CDR3 nucleotides read TGTGCCAGCAGCTCCAGGACAGGGTACTACGAGCAGTACTTC.

This clonotype has at least ten counts. The chain combines TRBV27 with TRBJ2-7; 8 bases agree with TRBD2. In germline, CDR1 is MNHEY, CDR2 SMNVEV (reference sequence). CDR3 length: 15 amino acids. With 2 bases clipped from V and 3 bases from J, the junction kept 6 bases outside the gene matches. The CDR3 nucleotides read TGTGCCAGCAGTTTACCCATAGCGGGAAACTACGAGCAGTACTTC. This sequence encodes CASSLPIAGNYEQYF.

This clonotype was counted many times. This CDR3 is CASSYTTYEQYF. CDR3 nucleotide sequence: TGTGCCAGCAGTTACACAACCTACGAGCAGTACTTC. This sequence joins TRBV6-2 or TRBV6-3 and TRBJ2-7; D not resolved. V was trimmed by 2 bases and J by 2 bases, leaving 4 bases between them. CDR1 is MNHEY, CDR2 SVGEGT, per germline. This CDR3 spans 12 amino acids.

This chain links TRBV7-9 with TRBJ2-3; D is unclear. The CDR3 runs to 17 residues. Germline V gene lookup returns CDR1 SEHNR and CDR2 FQNEAQ (reference sequence). Deletions cut 5 bases from V and 0 bases from J, with 18 bases between. In DNA, the CDR3 is TGTGCCAGCAGCGCCTTCCCGCCGGCGACTAGCACAGATACGCAGTATTTT. The encoded protein is CASSAFPPATSTDTQYF.

V is TRBV14 and J is TRBJ2-6; D not certain. From germline, CDR1 is SGHDN and CDR2 FVKESK. V dropped 4 bases and J dropped 1 base, with 8 bases sitting between them. The CDR3 contains 15 residues. The CDR3 spells CASSPFTSGANVLTF. The CDR3 region has the DNA TGTGCCAGCAGCCCCTTTACATCTGGGGCCAACGTCCTGACTTTC.